This TCR beta chain originates from a study of technical replicates of blood from several donors. This clone was seen only a few times. This table comes from immunoSEQ multiplex PCR, and its TCRdb copy is limited to in-frame clones, with some not included. The sample comprises 53,000 or so clones, about 93% of which are singletons, and approximately 4% rests with the top ten. The receptor's source is a human donor in good health. Some clones in this sample may be carry-over from other donors' samples. The sample was PBMCs.

The CDR3 reads CAWSVIGRNTEAFF. CDR3 nucleotide sequence: TGTGCCTGGAGTGTAATTGGCAGGAACACTGAAGCTTTCTTT. The J gene is TRBJ1-1, the V gene TRBV30; D is ambiguous. The CDR3 contains 14 residues. Trimming took 0 bases from V and 1 from J, leaving 9 bases between them. CDR1 GTSNPN and CDR2 SVGIG come from the germline V gene (reference sequence).